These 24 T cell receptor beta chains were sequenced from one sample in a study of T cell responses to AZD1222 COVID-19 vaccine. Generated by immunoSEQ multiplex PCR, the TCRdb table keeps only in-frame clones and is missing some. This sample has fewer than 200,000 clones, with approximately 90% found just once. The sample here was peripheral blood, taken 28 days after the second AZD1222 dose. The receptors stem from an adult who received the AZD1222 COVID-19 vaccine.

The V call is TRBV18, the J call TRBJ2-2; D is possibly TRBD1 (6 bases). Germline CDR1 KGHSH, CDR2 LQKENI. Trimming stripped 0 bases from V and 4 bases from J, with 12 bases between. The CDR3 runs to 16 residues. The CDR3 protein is CASSPPNREGTGELFF. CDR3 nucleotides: TGTGCCAGCTCACCACCGAACAGGGAAGGCACCGGGGAGCTGTTTTTT.

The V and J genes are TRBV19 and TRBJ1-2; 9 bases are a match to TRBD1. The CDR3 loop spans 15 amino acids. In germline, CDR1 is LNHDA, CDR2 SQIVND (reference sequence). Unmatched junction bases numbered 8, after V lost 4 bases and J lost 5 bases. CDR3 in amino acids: CASSTPDRGSYGYTF. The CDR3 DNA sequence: TGTGCCAGTAGTACTCCAGACAGGGGGTCTTATGGCTACACCTTC. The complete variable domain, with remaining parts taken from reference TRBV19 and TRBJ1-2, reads DGGITQSPKYLFRKEGQNVTLSCEQNLNHDAMYWYRQDPGQGLRLIYYSQIVNDFQKGDIAEGYSVSREKKESFPLTVTSAQKNPTAFYLCASSTPDRGSYGYTFGSGTRLTVV.

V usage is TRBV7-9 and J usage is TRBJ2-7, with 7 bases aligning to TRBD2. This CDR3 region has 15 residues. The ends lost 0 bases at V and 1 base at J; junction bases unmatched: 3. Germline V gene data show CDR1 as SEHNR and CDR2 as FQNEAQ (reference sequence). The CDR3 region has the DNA TGTGCCAGCAGCTTAGCGGCTAGCGGATCCTACGAGCAGTACTTC. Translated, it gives CASSLAASGSYEQYF. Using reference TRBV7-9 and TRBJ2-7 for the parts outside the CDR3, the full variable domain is DTGVSQNPRHKITKRGQNVTFRCDPISEHNRLYWYRQTLGQGPEFLTYFQNEAQLEKSRLLSDRFSAERPKGSFSTLEIQRTEQGDSAMYLCASSLAASGSYEQYFGPGTRLTVT.

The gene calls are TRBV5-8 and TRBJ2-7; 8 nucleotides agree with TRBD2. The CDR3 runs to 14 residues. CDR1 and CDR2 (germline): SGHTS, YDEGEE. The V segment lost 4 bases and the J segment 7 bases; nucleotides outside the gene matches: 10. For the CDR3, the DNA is TGTGCCAGCAGCCCGAGCGGGAGAAGAAGGGAGCAGTACTTC. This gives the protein CASSPSGRRREQYF.

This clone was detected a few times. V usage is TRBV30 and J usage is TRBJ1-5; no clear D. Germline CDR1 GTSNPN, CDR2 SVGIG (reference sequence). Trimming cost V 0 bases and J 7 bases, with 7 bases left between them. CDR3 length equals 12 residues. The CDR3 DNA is TGTGCCTGGAGTGTTTACGACCAGCCCCAGCATTTT. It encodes CAWSVYDQPQHF.

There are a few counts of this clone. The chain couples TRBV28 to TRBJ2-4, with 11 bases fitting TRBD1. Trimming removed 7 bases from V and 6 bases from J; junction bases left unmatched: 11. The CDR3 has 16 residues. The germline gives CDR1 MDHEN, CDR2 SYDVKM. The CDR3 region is CASTPREGQGGNIQYF. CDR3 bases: TGTGCCAGCACCCCTCGCGAGGGACAGGGGGGAAACATTCAGTACTTC.

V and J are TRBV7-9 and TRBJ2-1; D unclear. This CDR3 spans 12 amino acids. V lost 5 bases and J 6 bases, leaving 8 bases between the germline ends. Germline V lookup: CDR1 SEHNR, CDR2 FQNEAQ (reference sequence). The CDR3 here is CASSLPGNEQFF. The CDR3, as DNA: TGTGCCAGCAGCCTGCCGGGCAATGAGCAGTTCTTC.

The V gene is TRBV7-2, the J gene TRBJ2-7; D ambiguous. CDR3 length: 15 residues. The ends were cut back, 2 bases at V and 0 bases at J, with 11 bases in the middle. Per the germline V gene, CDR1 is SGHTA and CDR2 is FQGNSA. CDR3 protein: CASSLHGQDSYEQYF. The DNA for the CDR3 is TGTGCCAGCAGCTTACACGGGCAGGACTCCTACGAGCAGTACTTC.

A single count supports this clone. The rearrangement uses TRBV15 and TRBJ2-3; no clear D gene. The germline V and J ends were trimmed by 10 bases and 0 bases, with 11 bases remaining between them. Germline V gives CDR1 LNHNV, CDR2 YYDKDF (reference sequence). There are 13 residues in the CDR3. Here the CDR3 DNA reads TGTGCCATCTGGACCTCTAGCACAGATACGCAGTATTTT. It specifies CAIWTSSTDTQYF.

The CDR3 nucleotides read TGTGCCAGCAGCGTAGGCACAGCCTCCCAAGAGACCCAGTACTTC. Encoded protein: CASSVGTASQETQYF. The chain is built from TRBV9 and TRBJ2-5; no clear D gene. CDR1 and CDR2 (germline): SGDLS, YYNGEE. V shed 0 bases and J shed 1 base, with 10 bases lying between them. There are 15 residues in the CDR3.

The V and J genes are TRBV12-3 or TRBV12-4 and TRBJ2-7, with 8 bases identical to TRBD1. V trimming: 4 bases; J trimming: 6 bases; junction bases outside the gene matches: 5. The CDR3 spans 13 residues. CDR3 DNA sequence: TGTGCCAGCAGTTGGACAGGGAAGCCCGAGCAGTACTTC. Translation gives CASSWTGKPEQYF.

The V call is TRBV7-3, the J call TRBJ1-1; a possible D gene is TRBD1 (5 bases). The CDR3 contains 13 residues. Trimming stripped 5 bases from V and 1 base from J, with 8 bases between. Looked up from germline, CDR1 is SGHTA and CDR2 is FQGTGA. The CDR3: CASSPTANTEAFF. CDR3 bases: TGTGCCAGCAGCCCGACAGCGAACACTGAAGCTTTCTTT.

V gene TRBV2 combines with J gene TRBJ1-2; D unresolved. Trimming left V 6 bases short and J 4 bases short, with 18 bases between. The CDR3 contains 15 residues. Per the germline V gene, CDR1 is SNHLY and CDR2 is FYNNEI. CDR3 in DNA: TGTGCCAGCAGAGAGCGGAGAGGAAATGCCTATGGCTACACCTTC. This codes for CASRERRGNAYGYTF.

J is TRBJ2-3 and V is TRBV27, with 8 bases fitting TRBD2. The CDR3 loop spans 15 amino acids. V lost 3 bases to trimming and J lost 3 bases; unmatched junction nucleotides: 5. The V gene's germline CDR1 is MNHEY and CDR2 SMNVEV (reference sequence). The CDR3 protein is CASSFSGTLTDTQYF. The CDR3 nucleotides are TGTGCCAGCAGTTTTAGCGGGACGTTAACAGATACGCAGTATTTT.

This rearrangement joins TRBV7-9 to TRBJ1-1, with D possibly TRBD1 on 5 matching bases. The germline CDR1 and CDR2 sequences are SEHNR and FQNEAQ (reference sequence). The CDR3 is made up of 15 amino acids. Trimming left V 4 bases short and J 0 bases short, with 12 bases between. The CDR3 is CASSSRGAVNTEAFF. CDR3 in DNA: TGTGCCAGCAGCTCGCGAGGGGCCGTGAACACTGAAGCTTTCTTT.

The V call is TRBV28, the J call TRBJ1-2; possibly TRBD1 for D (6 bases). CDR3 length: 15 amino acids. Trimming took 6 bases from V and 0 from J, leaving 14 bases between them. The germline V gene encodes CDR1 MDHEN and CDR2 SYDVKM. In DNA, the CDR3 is TGTGCCAGCAGCCTGGGGGGGGCGTCTAACTATGGCTACACCTTC. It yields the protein CASSLGGASNYGYTF.

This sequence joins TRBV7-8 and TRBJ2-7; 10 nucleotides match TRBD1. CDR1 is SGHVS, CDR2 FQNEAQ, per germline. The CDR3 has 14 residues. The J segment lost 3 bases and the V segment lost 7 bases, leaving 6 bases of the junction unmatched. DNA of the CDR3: TGTGCCAGCATGGGACAGGGGCCCCGCTACGAGCAGTACTTC. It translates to CASMGQGPRYEQYF.

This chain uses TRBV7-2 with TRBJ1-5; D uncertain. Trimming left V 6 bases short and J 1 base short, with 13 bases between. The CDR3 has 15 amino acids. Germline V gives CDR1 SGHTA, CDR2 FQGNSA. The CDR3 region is CASRPRALSNQPQHF. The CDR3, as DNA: TGTGCCAGCAGGCCGAGAGCCCTAAGCAATCAGCCCCAGCATTTT.

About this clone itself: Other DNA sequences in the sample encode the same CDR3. CDR3: CASSLFGGSSYEQYF. Here the CDR3 DNA reads TGTGCCAGCAGCTTATTTGGCGGGAGCTCCTACGAGCAGTACTTC. The genes are TRBV7-3 and TRBJ2-7; 7 bases line up with TRBD2. J gave up 0 bases and V 2 bases, and 4 bases lay outside the gene matches. The CDR3 contains 15 residues. Germline values: CDR1 SGHTA, CDR2 FQGTGA.

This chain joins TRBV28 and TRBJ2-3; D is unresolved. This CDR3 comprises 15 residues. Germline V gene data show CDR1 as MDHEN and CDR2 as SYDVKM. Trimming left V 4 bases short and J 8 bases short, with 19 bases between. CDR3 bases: TGTGCCAGCAGTTCAAAGTATAGCCACGCCGGTACGCAGTATTTT. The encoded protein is CASSSKYSHAGTQYF.

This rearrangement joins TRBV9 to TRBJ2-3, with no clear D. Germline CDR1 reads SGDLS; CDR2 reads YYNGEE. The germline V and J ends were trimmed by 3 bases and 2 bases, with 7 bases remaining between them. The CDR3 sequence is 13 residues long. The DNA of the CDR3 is TGTGCCAGCAGCGCCTTGAACACAGATACGCAGTATTTT. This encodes CASSALNTDTQYF.

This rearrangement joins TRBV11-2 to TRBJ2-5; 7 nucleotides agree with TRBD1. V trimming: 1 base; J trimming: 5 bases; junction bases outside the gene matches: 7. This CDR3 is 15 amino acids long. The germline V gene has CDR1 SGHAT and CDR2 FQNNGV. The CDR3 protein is CASSLVSGQVETQYF. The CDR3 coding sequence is TGTGCCAGCAGCTTAGTTTCCGGACAGGTGGAGACCCAGTACTTC.

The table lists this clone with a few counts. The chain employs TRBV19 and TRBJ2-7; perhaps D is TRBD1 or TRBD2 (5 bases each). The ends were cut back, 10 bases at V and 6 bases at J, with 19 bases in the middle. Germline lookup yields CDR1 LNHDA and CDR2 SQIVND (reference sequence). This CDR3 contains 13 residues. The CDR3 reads CATCSGPTSEQYF. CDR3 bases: TGTGCCACCTGTTCGGGACCGACGAGCGAGCAGTACTTC.

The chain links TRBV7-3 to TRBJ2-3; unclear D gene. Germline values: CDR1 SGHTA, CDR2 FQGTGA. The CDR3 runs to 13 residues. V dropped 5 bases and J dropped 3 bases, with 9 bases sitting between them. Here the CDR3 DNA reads TGTGCCAGCAGCCGACAAGTAACAGATACGCAGTATTTT. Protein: CASSRQVTDTQYF.